The entry that follows covers one TCR beta chain sequence. Its antigen remains unidentified. No much larger clonotype is one base removed from it; base qualities were not supplied. The entry originates in a study of blood T cells in healthy people across ages (dated by TCRdb to between 2014 and 2017). For the wider study: In model experiments, roughly one uniquely barcoded TCR beta cDNA molecule per two T cells was captured by template switching. Age-related changes in TCR beta repertoire diversity were measured in the study by deep sequencing normalized with unique cDNA molecular identifiers. The donors were divided into four age groups: young (average 16 years), middle-aged (approximately 39), aged (roughly 60) and long-lived (nearly 85). To avoid experimental bias, donors of different ages were spread randomly across the sequencing lanes. Two additional independent replicas of 1 million unique cDNA reads from the same blood draw were analyzed for two donors (one aged 18 to 29 and one aged 80 or older).

What the work shows at the level of the full study, not this receptor alone: Observed TCR beta diversity correlated strongly with the percentage of naive T cells measured by flow cytometry. The long-lived group showed more naive CD4+ T cells, fewer expanded clones and increased TCR diversity than the aged group, suggesting age selection. Observed TCR beta diversity per million T cells fell roughly linearly with age, and a significant reduction was already apparent by age approximately 40. The CMV infection status of donors was not known, potentially confounding age-related changes in expanded clonotypes. Conclusive comparison of naive and antigen-experienced compartments was prevented by the profiling of bulk unsorted PBMCs. Estimates of total diversity based on one million sequenced T cells were regarded as lower bounds and as underestimates.

Libraries were built with 5' RACE. The reads were generated on an Illumina HiSeq 2500. A second PCR of about 6 to 12 cycles was run with a J-beta primer mix and a sample-barcoded 5' primer. Each TCR beta cDNA molecule received a unique molecular identifier from a template-switch 5' adaptor carrying 12 random nucleotides. Each sample yielded at least 2.5 million CDR3-containing paired-end reads. First-strand cDNA was synthesized from all RNA with the Mint cDNA synthesis kit, primed by a TRBC-specific oligonucleotide. After uracil-DNA glycosylase treatment, a first 18-cycle PCR used universal primers M1SS and BC2_uni_R on all cDNA. Under the source paper's analysis protocol: For normalization, 1 million high-quality reads, each with a distinct molecular identifier, were randomly selected from each sample. Instead of being binned into consensus sequences, reads with shared molecular identifiers were discarded. CDR3 identification, clonotype clustering and error correction used MiTCR with a Q25 quality threshold and the strictest error-elimination algorithm. A nonparametric unseen species model with Euler transformation was used to estimate lower-bound total TCR beta diversity. The public reads were reanalyzed by TCRdb: fastp trimming at Q25, MiXCR alignment, in-frame beta chains only. Each entry is one CDR3 protein sequence, shown with its most common DNA and genes. The V and J calls and clone size are TCRdb's, not the authors'. This sample gives more than 650,000 distinct CDR3 sequences in total; roughly 20% of them show up just once. Of the sample, 20% to 25% falls within the top ten clones.

The donors were 40 or so Caucasian individuals from Russia, aged 6 to 90 years, who were systemically healthy. Each donor gave about 10 milliliters of peripheral blood, drawn into EDTA-treated Vacutainer tubes. PBMCs were isolated by Ficoll-Paque density-gradient centrifugation, with at least 6 million obtained per sample. Trizol reagent was used to extract total RNA from the PBMCs, yielding at least 6 micrograms per sample. The percentages of naive CD45RAhigh/CD27high T cells were determined by flow cytometry on a PBMC aliquot from every donor. Looking up the germline V gene yields CDR1 MNHNS and CDR2 SASEGT. The CDR3 goes from the cysteine to the phenylalanine over 17 residues. Only the CDR3 DNA is retained, 51 bases long and in frame from the first base.

The chain is assembled from TRBV6-1 and TRBJ2-5, and TRBD2 aligns with 7 junction nucleotides. TRBJ2-1 explains the end of the DNA better; the J call may be wrong. The sample taken for sequencing was blood. The TCR sequence derives from a man between 70 and 80 years old in good health. The CDR3 loop reads CASRPRSGTTSFGEQFF. The nucleotides are TGTGCCAGCAGGCCCCGCTCCGGGACTACTAGTTTTGGTGAGCAGTTCTTC.